This TCR beta chain emerged from a study of T cell responses to AZD1222 COVID-19 vaccine. About the research overall: Second doses that came at about 4 or about 12 weeks were put together. Findings and limits, study-wide: No day 14 peak samples; only post-peak repertoires were characterized. Epitopes outside B.1.351 and B.1.1.7 mutated regions reportedly drew nearly half of spike TCRs.

In germline, CDR1 is MNHNS, CDR2 SASEGT. V lost 0 bases, J lost 2 bases, and 14 bases lay in between. The CDR3 consists of 16 residues. This clone is a singleton in its sample. What it binds is unknown. Here immunoSEQ multiplex PCR was the method, and the copy in TCRdb shows in-frame clones only, minus some. The sample lists 92,000 or so clones, roughly nine tenths occurring once. The V gene is TRBV6-1, the J gene TRBJ2-7; D is unclear. The sequence came from an adult in good health. The sequencing used peripheral blood, collected on day 0 of AZD1222 vaccination. The DNA of the CDR3 is TGTGCCAGCAGTGAAGCCCTTATTAGGGCCGCCTACGAGCAGTACTTC. Amino acids: CASSEALIRAAYEQYF.